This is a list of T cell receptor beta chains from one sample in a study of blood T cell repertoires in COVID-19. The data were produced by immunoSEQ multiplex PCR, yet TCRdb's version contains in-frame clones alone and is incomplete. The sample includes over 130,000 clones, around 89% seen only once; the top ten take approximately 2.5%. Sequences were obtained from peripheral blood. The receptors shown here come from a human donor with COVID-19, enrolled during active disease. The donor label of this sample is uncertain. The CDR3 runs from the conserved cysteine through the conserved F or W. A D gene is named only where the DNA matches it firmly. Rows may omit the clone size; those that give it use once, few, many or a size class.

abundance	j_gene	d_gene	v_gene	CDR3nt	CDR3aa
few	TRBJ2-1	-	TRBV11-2	TGTGCCAGCAGCTCTTCCGCGGGGCGTGAGCAGTTCTTC	CASSSSAGREQFF
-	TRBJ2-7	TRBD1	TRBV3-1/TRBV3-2	TGTGCCAGCAGCCAAGGGGACAGGGCCACCGAGCAGTACTTC	CASSQGDRATEQYF
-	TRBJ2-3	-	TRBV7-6	TGTGCCAGCAGCTTAGCGCTAACTTACCCCGGGGCAGATACGCAGTATTTT	CASSLALTYPGADTQYF
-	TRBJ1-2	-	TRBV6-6	TGTGCCAGCAGCGACGACAGGTGGGGCTACACCTTC	CASSDDRWGYTF
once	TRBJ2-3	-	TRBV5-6	TGTGCCAGCAGCTTGAGGGGCGGACAGAAAACAGATACGCAGTATTTT	CASSLRGGQKTDTQYF
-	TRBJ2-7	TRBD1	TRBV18	TGTGCCAGCTCACCGACAGGGGGTCTTCGGGTCGAGCAGTACTTC	CASSPTGGLRVEQYF
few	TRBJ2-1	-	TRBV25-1	TGTGCCAGCAGTGGCGGACTACCGCAATTCGGTGAGCAGTTCTTC	CASSGGLPQFGEQFF
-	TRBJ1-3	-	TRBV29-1	TGCAGCGTACAACGAGGGTCTGGAAACACCATATATTTT	CSVQRGSGNTIYF
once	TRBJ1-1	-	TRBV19	TGTGCCAGTAGGGTCCTTCATAACATGAACACTGAAGCTTTCTTT	CASRVLHNMNTEAFF
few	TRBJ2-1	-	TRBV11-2	TGTGCCAGCAGCCCAAGACACCTCAACTCCTACAATGAGCAGTTCTTC	CASSPRHLNSYNEQFF
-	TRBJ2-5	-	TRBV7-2	TGTGCCAGCAGCGCCCGGGACTGGGTGCGGGAGACCCAGTACTTC	CASSARDWVRETQYF
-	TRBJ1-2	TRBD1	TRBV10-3	TGTGCCATCAGTCCAACGTCACAGGGGACCCATGGCTACACCTTC	CAISPTSQGTHGYTF
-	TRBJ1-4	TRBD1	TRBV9	TGTGCCAGCAGCGCAACAGGGGGCGCAGGTGAAAAACTGTTTTTT	CASSATGGAGEKLFF
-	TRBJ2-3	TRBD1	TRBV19	TGTGCCAGTAGTATAGATCCGGGGACAGGGGGCTACGATACGCAGTATTTT	CASSIDPGTGGYDTQYF
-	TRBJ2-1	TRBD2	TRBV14	TGTGCCAGCAGCCAAAGACTAGCGGGGGTCAGCTCCTACAATGAGCAGTTCTTC	CASSQRLAGVSSYNEQFF
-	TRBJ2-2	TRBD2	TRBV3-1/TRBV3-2	TGTGCCAGCAGCCCGGGACTAGCGACAGACACCGGGGAGCTGTTTTTT	CASSPGLATDTGELFF
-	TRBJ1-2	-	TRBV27	TGTGCCAGCAGAAATTTAGCTAACTATGGCTACACCTTC	CASRNLANYGYTF
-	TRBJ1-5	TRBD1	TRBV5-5	TGTGCCAGCAGCTTGGGGGGGACAGGGCATCAGCCCCAGCATTTT	CASSLGGTGHQPQHF
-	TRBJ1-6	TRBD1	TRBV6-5	TGTGCCAGCAGGGGACAGGCTTATAATTCACCCCTCCACTTT	CASRGQAYNSPLHF
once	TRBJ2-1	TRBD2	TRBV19	TGTGCCAGTCAGGGGCTAGCGGGGGTCAATGAGCAGTTCTTC	CASQGLAGVNEQFF
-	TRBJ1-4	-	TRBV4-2	TGTGCCAGCGGCATCGGACAACGTGCAACTAATGAAAAACTGTTTTTT	CASGIGQRATNEKLFF
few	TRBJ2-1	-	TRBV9	TGTGCCAGCAGCTCCCAGGACAGTTACAATGAGCAGTTCTTC	CASSSQDSYNEQFF
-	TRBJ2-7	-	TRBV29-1	TGCAGCGCGCGGGGACAGATCCCATACGAGCAGTACTTC	CSARGQIPYEQYF
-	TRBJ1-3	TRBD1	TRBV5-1	TGCGCCAGCAGCCCACAGGGGTCCCCTGGAAACACCATATATTTT	CASSPQGSPGNTIYF
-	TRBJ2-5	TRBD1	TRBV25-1	TGTGCCAGCAGCGGACGAGACAGGGTCCAAGAGACCCAGTACTTC	CASSGRDRVQETQYF
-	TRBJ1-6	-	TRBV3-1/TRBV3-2	TGTGCCAGCAGCCTACCGACAGCCAATTCACCCCTCCACTTT	CASSLPTANSPLHF
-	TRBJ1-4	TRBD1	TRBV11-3	TGTGCCAGCAGCCCCGGGACAGATACAACTAATGAAAAACTGTTTTTT	CASSPGTDTTNEKLFF
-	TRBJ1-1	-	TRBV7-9	TGTGCCAGCAGCGCCGGACAGCTGAACACTGAAGCTTTCTTT	CASSAGQLNTEAFF
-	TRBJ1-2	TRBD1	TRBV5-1	TGCGCCAGCAGAATCGGGACAGGGGTCTTTGGGGGCTACACCTTC	CASRIGTGVFGGYTF
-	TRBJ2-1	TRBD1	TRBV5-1	TGCGCCAGCAGCCTGGAGGGGACAGGGATAAGTGAGCAGTTCTTC	CASSLEGTGISEQFF
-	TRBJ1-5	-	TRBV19	TGTGCCAGTAGGGGCAGGGACAATCAGCCCCAGCATTTT	CASRGRDNQPQHF
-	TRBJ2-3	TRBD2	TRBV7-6	TGTGCCAGCAGCTCCGGACTAGTGACGCCAGATACGCAGTATTTT	CASSSGLVTPDTQYF
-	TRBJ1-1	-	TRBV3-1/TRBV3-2	TGTGCCAGCAGCGCCCGGAGGGACACTGAAGCTTTCTTT	CASSARRDTEAFF
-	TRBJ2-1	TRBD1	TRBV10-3	TGTGCCATCAGCGAACAGGGGAATGAGCAGTTCTTC	CAISEQGNEQFF
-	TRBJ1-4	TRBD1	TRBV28	TGTGCCAGCATCCAAAGGGACAGGGGGCGAAAACTGTTTTTT	CASIQRDRGRKLFF
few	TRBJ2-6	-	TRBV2	TGTGCCAGCAGCTACAGGGCTGGGGCCAACGTCCTGACTTTC	CASSYRAGANVLTF
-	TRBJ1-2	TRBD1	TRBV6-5	TGTGCCAGCAGTTACTCGACAGGGTTCGATGGCTACACCTTC	CASSYSTGFDGYTF
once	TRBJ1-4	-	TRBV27	TGTGCCAGCAGTTTACGGGTTGCAACTAATGAAAAACTGTTTTTT	CASSLRVATNEKLFF
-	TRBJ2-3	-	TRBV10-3	TGTGCCATCAGTGAGGGACAGGATACGCAGTATTTT	CAISEGQDTQYF
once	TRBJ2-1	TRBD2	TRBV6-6	TGTGCCAGCGGGGGGATGGGGCGGGAGGCCCCCCTGGAGCAGTTCTTC	CASGGMGREAPLEQFF
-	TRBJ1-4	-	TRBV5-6	TGTGCCAGCGCCACAGGACCCGATGAAAAACTGTTTTTT	CASATGPDEKLFF
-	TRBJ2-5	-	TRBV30	TGTGCCTGGAGTGTTCAGCGAGAGACCCAGTACTTC	CAWSVQRETQYF
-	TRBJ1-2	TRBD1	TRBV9	TGTGCCAGCAGCGCTACTGGGACAGACGGAGGCTACACCTTC	CASSATGTDGGYTF
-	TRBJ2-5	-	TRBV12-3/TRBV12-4	TGTGCCAGCAAGTCGGGGGGCGAAGAGACCCAGTACTTC	CASKSGGEETQYF
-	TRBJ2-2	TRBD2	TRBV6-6	TGTGCCAGCAGTCGCAATAGAGCGGGGGGGAACACCGGGGAGCTGTTTTTT	CASSRNRAGGNTGELFF
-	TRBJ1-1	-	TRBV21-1	TGTGCCAGCACAGGGTGGTATGGGGCAGGGAACACTGAAGCTTTCTTT	CASTGWYGAGNTEAFF
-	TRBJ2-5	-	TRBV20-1	TGCAGTCCTCGACTCGGGGAGACCCAGTACTTC	CSPRLGETQYF
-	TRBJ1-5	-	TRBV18	TGTGCCAGCTCACCAGGGGAGGATCAGCCCCAGCATTTT	CASSPGEDQPQHF
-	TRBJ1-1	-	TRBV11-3	TGTGCCAGCAGCACCGGCCGACCGGGCACTGAAGCTTTCTTT	CASSTGRPGTEAFF
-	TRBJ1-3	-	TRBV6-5	TGTGCCGTCCGGGACTCTGGAAACACCATATATTTT	CAVRDSGNTIYF
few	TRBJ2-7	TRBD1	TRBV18	TGTGCCAGCTCACCACCGGGACAGCCCTACGAGCAGTACTTC	CASSPPGQPYEQYF
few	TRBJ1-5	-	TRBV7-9	TGTGCCAGCAGCTTATCGGTTTGGGGCAGGGACTTTCAGCCCCAGCATTTT	CASSLSVWGRDFQPQHF
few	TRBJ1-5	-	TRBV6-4	TGTGCCAGCAGTGAAGGTGTCTACAGGCCCCAAAGGAGCAATCAGCCCCAGCATTTT	CASSEGVYRPQRSNQPQHF
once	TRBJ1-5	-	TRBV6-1	TGTGCCAGCAGTGATTCTGGAGGAAATCAGCCCCAGCATTTT	CASSDSGGNQPQHF
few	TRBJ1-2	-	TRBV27	TGTGCTAGTCTTGGGGCAGACGGCTATGGCTACACCTTC	CASLGADGYGYTF
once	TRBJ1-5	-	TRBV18	TGTGCCAGCTCAGAGAACAGCAGGGGATCTCCCAATCAGCCCCAGCATTTT	CASSENSRGSPNQPQHF
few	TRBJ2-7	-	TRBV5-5	TGTGCCAGCAGCTTGGCCGGAGGGCAGGGAGAGGACGAGCAGTACTTC	CASSLAGGQGEDEQYF
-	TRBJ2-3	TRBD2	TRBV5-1	TGCGCCAGCAGCTTGGCCCTTGGGCGTGGCGGGGGGGCCCCAGATACGCAGTATTTT	CASSLALGRGGGAPDTQYF
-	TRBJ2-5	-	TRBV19	-	CASSSGAWETQYF